This T cell receptor (beta chain) derives from a study of shared clonotypes between healthy human individuals. Study-wide findings and caveats: Relative to memory subsets, naive subsets generally showed larger estimated richness.

Of note for this clone: Its antigen is undetermined.

V lost 2 bases, J lost 0 bases, and 3 bases stayed unmatched. The CDR3 extends over 15 amino acids. From germline, CDR1 is SGHDN and CDR2 FVKESK. Replicate sorted-subset PCRs were loaded with around 0.2 ug DNA, about 28,000 T cell genomes. The data were produced by immunoSEQ multiplex PCR, yet TCRdb's version contains in-frame clones alone and is incomplete. The table records over 2 million clones, 85% to 95% of them present only once. What was sequenced was naive CD4+ T cells from PBMCs. The subset here: CD45RA+ positively selected. This sequence originates from a man younger than 35 in good health. Some clones in this sample may be carry-over from other donors' samples. The rearrangement uses TRBV14 and TRBJ2-5; the match to TRBD1 covers 7 bases. Here the CDR3 reads CASSQLRGYQETQYF. The CDR3 DNA reads TGTGCCAGCAGCCAACTCAGGGGGTACCAAGAGACCCAGTACTTC.